These 20 T cell receptor beta chains were sequenced from one sample in a study of T cells in Graves' hyperthyroidism and ophthalmopathy. TCR beta CDR3 regions were amplified from RNA. HTBI primers were used for first-round RT-PCR of the TCR CDR3. TCRdb re-derived calls from the multiplex PCR reads in MiXCR, one entry per CDR3 protein. The table shows a few hundred thousand distinct CDR3 sequences, with roughly 50% occurring only once. The specimen was peripheral blood or thyroid tissue (not recorded which). These receptors came from an adult woman with Graves' disease, either hyperthyroidism or ophthalmopathy (not recorded which).

This clonotype was recorded once. J is TRBJ1-3 and V is TRBV19; D ambiguous. Between the trimmed V and J ends, which lost 4 bases and 0 bases, there was a span of 10 bases. Germline V gene lookup returns CDR1 LNHDA and CDR2 SQIVND (reference sequence). The CDR3 is made up of 15 amino acids. For the CDR3, the DNA is TGTGCCAGTAGTAACTTGCCTGTCTCTGGAAACACCATATATTTT. Translating gives CASSNLPVSGNTIYF. Variable domain in full (rest from reference TRBV19 and TRBJ1-3): DGGITQSPKYLFRKEGQNVTLSCEQNLNHDAMYWYRQDPGQGLRLIYYSQIVNDFQKGDIAEGYSVSREKKESFPLTVTSAQKNPTAFYLCASSNLPVSGNTIYFGEGSWLTVV.

The J gene is TRBJ2-5, the V gene TRBV20-1; tentative D call: TRBD1 (6 bases). Germline-derived CDR1 and CDR2 are DFQATT and SNEGSKA (reference sequence). The CDR3 totals 14 residues. V lost 5 bases and J lost 5, with 18 bases in between. In DNA form, the CDR3 reads TGCAGTGCTCCTCGAGGGGACATTCGCGAGACCCAGTACTTC. This sequence encodes CSAPRGDIRETQYF.

The sample holds many counts of this clonotype. The chain combines TRBV29-1 with TRBJ2-5, with a weak D call TRBD1 (5 bases). CDR3 length equals 14 residues. V shed 7 bases and J shed 5 bases, with 20 bases lying between them. Germline V gene lookup returns CDR1 SQVTM and CDR2 ANQGSEA. CDR3 sequence (DNA): TGCAGCGCCCAAGGGGCTGGTAGCCTGGAGACCCAGTACTTC. Protein product: CSAQGAGSLETQYF.

The gene calls are TRBV20-1 and TRBJ1-2, with D possibly TRBD1 on 5 matching bases. There are 11 residues in the CDR3. Germline V lookup: CDR1 DFQATT, CDR2 SNEGSKA (reference sequence). The CDR3 protein is CSTPGDHGYTF. The DNA of the CDR3 is TGCAGCACCCCGGGGGACCATGGCTACACCTTC.

The rearrangement links TRBV29-1 to TRBJ2-2; D ambiguous. CDR3 length equals 15 residues. Germline V lookup: CDR1 SQVTM, CDR2 ANQGSEA. V shed 4 bases and J shed 1 base, with 13 bases lying between them. Written as DNA, the CDR3 is TGCAGCGTTGCGCCGGGTGGGCAGAACACCGGGGAGCTGTTTTTT. It translates to CSVAPGGQNTGELFF.

The chain links TRBV2 to TRBJ2-7; TRBD2 matches at 7 bases. V was pared by 6 bases and J by 7 bases, with 9 bases of the junction left unmatched. Germline-derived CDR1 and CDR2 are SNHLY and FYNNEI. The CDR3 loop spans 13 amino acids. In DNA form, the CDR3 reads TGTGCCAGCAGCTCAGCGGGGTACAATGAGCAGTACTTC. Residues: CASSSAGYNEQYF.

In its sample, this clonotype was seen many times. This chain links TRBV20-1 with TRBJ2-7; no clear D gene. CDR1 and CDR2 from the germline V gene are DFQATT and SNEGSKA (reference sequence). V shed 2 bases and J shed 3 bases, with 8 bases lying between them. The CDR3 extends over 12 amino acids. CDR3 DNA sequence: TGCAGTGCTAGAATTTTGAGCTACGAGCAGTACTTC. Protein: CSARILSYEQYF.

V gene TRBV7-2 combines with J gene TRBJ1-6; D perhaps matches TRBD1 (5 bases). Trimming shortened V by 1 base and J by 8 bases, and 15 bases separated the two germline ends. The germline gives CDR1 SGHTA, CDR2 FQGNSA. This CDR3 contains 16 residues. Here the CDR3 DNA reads TGTGCCAGCAGCTTAGTTGGCGGGGCGGAATATTCACCCCTCCACTTT. Its protein product is CASSLVGGAEYSPLHF.

Ten or more counts support this clonotype. This chain joins TRBV6-5 and TRBJ2-5; 8 bases agree with TRBD2. Trimming at V came to 6 bases and at J to 6 bases, leaving 6 bases not matched to a gene. From germline, CDR1 is MNHEY and CDR2 SVGAGI. CDR3 length equals 13 residues. The CDR3, as DNA: TGTGCCAGCAGCGGTAGCGGGACCCAGACCCAGTACTTC. This encodes CASSGSGTQTQYF.

The rearrangement links TRBV2 to TRBJ1-6; 9 nucleotides align to TRBD1. The length of the CDR3 is 12 residues. Germline values: CDR1 SNHLY, CDR2 FYNNEI. The V and J ends lost 6 bases and 11 bases, in that order; junction bases with no gene match: 2. The CDR3 bases are TGTGCCAGCAGGGACAGGGGTCCACCCCTCCACTTT. As protein: CASRDRGPPLHF.

Ten or more counts support this clonotype. The chain carries TRBV5-1 and TRBJ2-5, with D perhaps matching TRBD2 (6 bases). The CDR3 length is 15 residues. Germline CDR1 SGHRS, CDR2 YFSETQ. V gave up 4 bases and J gave up 0 bases, with 13 bases separating them. CDR3 bases: TGCGCCAGCAGCGCGCGGGGCACGTACCAAGAGACCCAGTACTTC. This gives the protein CASSARGTYQETQYF.

This clonotype was seen only a few times. This likely comes from a read error, as the CDR3 has no conserved phenylalanine or tryptophan at its end. Because the CDR3's place on the DNA is in doubt, the DNA is left out and the CDR3 is given as listed by TCRdb. The rearrangement uses TRBV9 and TRBJ1-2. The CDR3 totals 8 residues, both ends included. Germline CDR1 reads SGDLS; CDR2 reads YYNGEE. CDR3: CASSVGTL.

The chain couples TRBV27 to TRBJ2-2; TRBD1 matches at 8 bases. The V gene end was trimmed by 5 bases and the J gene end by 4 bases; junction bases not matched to a gene: 9. The CDR3 sequence is 16 residues long. Germline V gene data show CDR1 as MNHEY and CDR2 as SMNVEV (reference sequence). The CDR3 nucleotides read TGTGCCAGCAGTCCTCGGACAGGGCTGGTCACCGGGGAGCTGTTTTTT. This codes for CASSPRTGLVTGELFF.

This clonotype was seen at least ten times. V is TRBV10-3 and J is TRBJ2-7; TRBD1 aligns across 10 bases. CDR3 length equals 15 residues. V was pared by 4 bases and J by 2 bases, with 5 bases of the junction left unmatched. Germline loops: CDR1 ENHRY, CDR2 SYGVKD. The CDR3 reads CAISVRDRGTYEQYF. CDR3 DNA: TGTGCCATCAGTGTCCGGGACAGGGGAACCTACGAGCAGTACTTC.

In this sample, this clonotype turned up many times. V and J are TRBV7-8 and TRBJ1-5; weak D call: TRBD1 (5 bases). The CDR3 loop spans 14 amino acids. V was cut by 5 bases and J by 9 bases, with 17 bases left in between. The germline V gene encodes CDR1 SGHVS and CDR2 FQNEAQ. CDR3 sequence reads: CASSPGRRRSPQHF. Here the CDR3 DNA reads TGTGCCAGCAGCCCGGGACGGCGGAGGTCGCCCCAGCATTTT.

The chain links TRBV7-9 to TRBJ2-5, with no clear D. The germline CDR1 and CDR2 sequences are SEHNR and FQNEAQ (reference sequence). The CDR3 is made up of 14 amino acids. V was cut by 2 bases and J by 0 bases, with 7 bases left in between. CDR3 in amino acids: CASSLLGNQETQYF. DNA of the CDR3: TGTGCCAGCAGCTTACTGGGGAACCAAGAGACCCAGTACTTC.

The chain links TRBV10-3 to TRBJ2-5; 10 positions match TRBD1. CDR3 length equals 16 residues. V shed 0 bases and J 5 bases; nucleotides not matched to a gene: 6. Germline CDR1 reads ENHRY; CDR2 reads SYGVKD. The CDR3 loop is CAISESGQGIVETQYF. The CDR3 bases are TGTGCCATCAGTGAGTCGGGACAGGGGATAGTTGAGACCCAGTACTTC.

This clonotype was counted many times. J is TRBJ2-7 and V is TRBV27; 8 positions match TRBD2. J was trimmed by 5 bases and V by 4 bases; bases with no gene match: 13. The CDR3 contains 16 residues. Germline V CDR1 and CDR2: MNHEY, SMNVEV (reference sequence). Written as DNA, the CDR3 is TGTGCCAGCAGTTACACGCCTCCGACTAGCGTACACGAGCAGTACTTC. The encoded protein is CASSYTPPTSVHEQYF.

At least ten counts were recorded for this clonotype. This rearrangement joins TRBV4-1 to TRBJ2-3, with D uncertain. The CDR3 runs 16 residues. The germline gives CDR1 MGHRA, CDR2 YSYEKL. The V end was cut by 1 base, the J end by 5 bases, with 16 bases between. The CDR3 region has the DNA TGCGCCAGCAGCCAAGGACCTGGAAAAACCCTAGATACGCAGTATTTT. Translated, it gives CASSQGPGKTLDTQYF.

Note on this clonotype: A much larger clone lies a single base off, so this may be a read error. The CDR3 coding sequence is TGTGCCAGCAGTCACGGGCCGGGACCCCAGCATTTT. This sequence encodes CASSHGPGPQHF. J is TRBJ1-5 and V is TRBV2; D call uncertain. V lost 5 bases and J 10 bases, leaving 12 bases between the germline ends. In germline, CDR1 is SNHLY, CDR2 FYNNEI. The CDR3 runs 12 residues.